This T cell receptor (beta chain) was captured by sequencing in a study of T cells in Graves' hyperthyroidism and ophthalmopathy. Findings of the study overall: Clonotypes that were expanded in thyroid above 0.001 mostly appeared in blood too.

This clonotype was observed at least ten times. As yet, its antigen is unknown. In germline, CDR1 is MDHEN, CDR2 SYDVKM. With V trimmed by 5 bases and J by 1 base, 10 bases remained unmatched. The CDR3 is made up of 16 amino acids. Authors of the study amplified TCR beta CDR3 regions from RNA transcripts. Carried out on the TCR CDR3, a first-round RT-PCR used the HTBI primer set. Each CDR3 protein is one row after TCRdb ran MiXCR on the multiplex PCR reads. The data contain hundreds of thousands of distinct CDR3 sequences, around 16% of them singletons. The source material was blood. The origin of this receptor is a woman aged 18-30 years with Graves' hyperthyroidism. V usage is TRBV28 and J usage is TRBJ2-7, with 8 positions matching TRBD2. CDR3 nucleotide sequence: TGTGCCAGCAGTCCACATGGCGGGGGGACTTCCTACGAGCAGTACTTC. Protein: CASSPHGGGTSYEQYF.